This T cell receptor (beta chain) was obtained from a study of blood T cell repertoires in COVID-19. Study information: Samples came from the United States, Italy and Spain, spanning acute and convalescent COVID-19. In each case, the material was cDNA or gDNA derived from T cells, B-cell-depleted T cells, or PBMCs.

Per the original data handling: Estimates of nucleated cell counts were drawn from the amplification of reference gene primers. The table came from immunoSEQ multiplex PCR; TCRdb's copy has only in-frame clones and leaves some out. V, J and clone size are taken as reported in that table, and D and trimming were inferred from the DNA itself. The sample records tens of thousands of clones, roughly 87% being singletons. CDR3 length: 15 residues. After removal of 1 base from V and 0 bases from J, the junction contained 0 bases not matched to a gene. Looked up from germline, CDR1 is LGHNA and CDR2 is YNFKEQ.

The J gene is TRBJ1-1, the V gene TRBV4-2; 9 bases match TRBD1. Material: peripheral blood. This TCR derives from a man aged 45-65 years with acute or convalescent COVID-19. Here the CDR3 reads CASSQGQGVNTEAFF. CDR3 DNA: TGTGCCAGCAGCCAAGGACAGGGGGTGAACACTGAAGCTTTCTTT.